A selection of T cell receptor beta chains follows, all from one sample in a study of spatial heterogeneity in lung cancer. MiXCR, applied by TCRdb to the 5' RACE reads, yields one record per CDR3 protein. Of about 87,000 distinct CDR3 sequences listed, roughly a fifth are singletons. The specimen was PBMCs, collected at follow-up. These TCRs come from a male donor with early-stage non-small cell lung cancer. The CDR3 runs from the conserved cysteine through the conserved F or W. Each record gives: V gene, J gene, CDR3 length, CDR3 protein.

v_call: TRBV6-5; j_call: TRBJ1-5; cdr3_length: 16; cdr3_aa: CASRNPGQEFNQPQHF
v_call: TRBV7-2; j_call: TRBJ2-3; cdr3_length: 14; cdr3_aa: CASSSLAGTDTQYF
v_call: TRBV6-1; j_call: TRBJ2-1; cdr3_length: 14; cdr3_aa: CASSEQDRVNEQFF
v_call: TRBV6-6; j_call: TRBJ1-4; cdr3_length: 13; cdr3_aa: CASSGDLQGKLFF
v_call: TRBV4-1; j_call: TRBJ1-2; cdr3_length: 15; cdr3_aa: CASSQPDRENYGYTF
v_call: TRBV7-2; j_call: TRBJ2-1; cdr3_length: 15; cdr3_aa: CASSLVGGGGNEQFF
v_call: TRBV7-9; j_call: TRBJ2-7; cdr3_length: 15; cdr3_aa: CASSLTTSGIDEQYF
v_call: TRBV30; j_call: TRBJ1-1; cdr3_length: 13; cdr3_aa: CAWSPTDGAEAFF
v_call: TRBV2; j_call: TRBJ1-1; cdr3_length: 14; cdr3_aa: CASKQEQTNTEAFF
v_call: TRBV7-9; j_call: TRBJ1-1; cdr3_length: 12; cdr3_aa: CASTLGYGPAFF
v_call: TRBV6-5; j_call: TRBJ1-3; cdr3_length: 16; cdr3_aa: CASSYSRGGTGNTIYF
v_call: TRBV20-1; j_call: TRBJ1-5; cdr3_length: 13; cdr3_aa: CSVTDGSNQPQHF
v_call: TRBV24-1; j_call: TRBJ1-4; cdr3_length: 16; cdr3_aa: CATSDGRAATNEKLFF
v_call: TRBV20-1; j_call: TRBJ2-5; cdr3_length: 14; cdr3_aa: CSARAGQAQETQYF
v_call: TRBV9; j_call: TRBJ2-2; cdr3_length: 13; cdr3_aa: CASSPSVTGELFF
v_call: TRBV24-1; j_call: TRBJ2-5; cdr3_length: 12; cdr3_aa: CATRDLQETQYF
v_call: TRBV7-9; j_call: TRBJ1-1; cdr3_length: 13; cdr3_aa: CASSPGGGTEAFF
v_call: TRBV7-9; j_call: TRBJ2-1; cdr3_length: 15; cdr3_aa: CASSLSSGGINEQFF
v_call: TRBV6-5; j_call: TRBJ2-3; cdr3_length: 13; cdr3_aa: CASRDFGTDTQYF
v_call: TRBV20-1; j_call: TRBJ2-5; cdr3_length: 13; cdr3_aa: CSAEYRGGETQYF
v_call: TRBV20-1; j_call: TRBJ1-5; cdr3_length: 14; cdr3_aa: CSATSAGGSQPQHF
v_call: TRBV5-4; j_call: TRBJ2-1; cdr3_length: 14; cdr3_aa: CASSLRGGGNEQFF
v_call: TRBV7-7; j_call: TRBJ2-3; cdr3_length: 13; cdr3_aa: CASSLELTDTQYF
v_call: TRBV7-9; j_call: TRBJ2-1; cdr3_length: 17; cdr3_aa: CASSLAGTSGSGDEQFF
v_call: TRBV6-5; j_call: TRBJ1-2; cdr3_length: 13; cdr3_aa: CASSYMGNYGYTF
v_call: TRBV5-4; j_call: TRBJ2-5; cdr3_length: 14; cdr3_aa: CASSTGLAGETQYF
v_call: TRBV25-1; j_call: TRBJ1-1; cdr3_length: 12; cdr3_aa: CASSKGVSEAFF
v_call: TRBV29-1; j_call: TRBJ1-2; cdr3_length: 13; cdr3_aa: CSVEAQSSYGYTF
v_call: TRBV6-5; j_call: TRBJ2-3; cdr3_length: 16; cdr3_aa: CASSTGTISGTDTQYF
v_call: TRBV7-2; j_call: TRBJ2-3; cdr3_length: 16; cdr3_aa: CASSLVGTGSTDTQYF
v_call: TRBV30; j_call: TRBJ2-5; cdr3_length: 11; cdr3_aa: CAWRGTGTQYF
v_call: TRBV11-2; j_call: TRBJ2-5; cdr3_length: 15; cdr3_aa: CASSKAGGGQKTQYF
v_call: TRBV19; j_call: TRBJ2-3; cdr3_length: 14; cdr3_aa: CASTSGTTGVTQYF
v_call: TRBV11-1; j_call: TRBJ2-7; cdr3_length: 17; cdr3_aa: CASSLNRAPLSSYEQYF
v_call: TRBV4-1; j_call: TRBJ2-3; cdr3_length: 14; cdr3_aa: CASSQDWGRDTQYF
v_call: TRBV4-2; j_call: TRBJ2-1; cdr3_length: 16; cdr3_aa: CASSQGGLAGAYEQFF